What follows are 13 T cell receptor beta chains derived from one specimen sequenced in a study of OX40 agonist ivuxolimab in advanced cancers. The protocol used for the library was the immunoSEQ multiplex PCR assay. TCRdb stores this immuneACCESS table with in-frame sequences only. Part of the clones is absent; in the studies checked, under half of the shortfall reflects unresolved V genes, and no reason is known for the rest. The sample profile shows about 37,000 clones; over 75% of them were found once. In total, the top ten clones hold around 20% of the sample. Sample: CD4+ or CD8+ T cells sorted from blood, taken in a trial of the OX40 agonist ivuxolimab. These receptors originate from an adult with an advanced solid tumor such as melanoma, head and neck, liver or kidney cancer.

The V call is TRBV6-1, the J call TRBJ1-6; D uncertain. With 1 base removed from V and 7 bases from J, the gap between germline ends came to 11 bases. The CDR3 has 15 residues. Germline CDR1 and CDR2: MNHNS and SASEGT. In nucleotides, the CDR3 is TGTGCCAGCAGTGAAGAAGGCGCCGGAAATTCACCCCTCCACTTT. Translation: CASSEEGAGNSPLHF.

The chain uses TRBV7-6 and TRBJ1-2, with no clear D. Trimming left V 7 bases short and J 4 bases short, with 16 bases between. The CDR3 is 14 amino acids. Germline CDR1 and CDR2: SGHVS and FNYEAQ. Here the CDR3 DNA reads TGTGCCAGCACAGACGGTGTTGGGAGCTATGGCTACACCTTC. Translation gives CASTDGVGSYGYTF.

The rearrangement links TRBV27 to TRBJ1-2; 10 bases agree with TRBD1. Germline trimming cut 4 bases from V and 7 bases from J; bases unmatched to any gene: 6. Germline values: CDR1 MNHEY, CDR2 SMNVEV (reference sequence). This CDR3 region has 14 residues. The CDR3 DNA is TGTGCCAGCAGTTACCTGGGACAGGGGTTTGGCTACACCTTC. Translation gives CASSYLGQGFGYTF.

This sequence joins TRBV27 and TRBJ1-2; a weak D match, TRBD1 (5 bases). CDR3 length: 14 amino acids. Looked up from germline, CDR1 is MNHEY and CDR2 is SMNVEV (reference sequence). V was trimmed by 5 bases and J by 8 bases, leaving 18 bases between them. DNA of the CDR3: TGTGCCAGCAGTCTCTCGGGGCTGGGAAGGGGCTACACCTTC. Translated, it gives CASSLSGLGRGYTF.

The J gene is TRBJ2-2, the V gene TRBV29-1; TRBD2 agrees at 7 bases. The CDR3 extends over 15 amino acids. The germline V gene encodes CDR1 SQVTM and CDR2 ANQGSEA. After removal of 8 bases from V and 4 bases from J, the junction contained 13 bases not matched to a gene. CDR3 DNA: TGCAGCTTTCTGGGCAGGGAGGGGACCACCGGGGAGCTGTTTTTT. Translation gives CSFLGREGTTGELFF.

This clone has only a few counts. V usage is TRBV4-2 and J usage is TRBJ1-1; tentatively, D is TRBD1 (6 bases). The V end lost 3 bases, the J end lost 10 bases, and 21 bases lay between the germline ends. This CDR3 is 15 amino acids long. The germline CDR1 and CDR2 sequences are LGHNA and YNFKEQ. CDR3 loop: CASSHEGGQLSRAFF. CDR3 nucleotides: TGTGCCAGCAGCCACGAAGGAGGACAGCTAAGTCGAGCTTTCTTT.

The chain recombines TRBV5-1 with TRBJ2-7; D unresolved. Per the germline V gene, CDR1 is SGHRS and CDR2 is YFSETQ. The CDR3 is made up of 13 amino acids. Between the trimmed V and J ends, which lost 2 bases and 5 bases, there was a span of 11 bases. The CDR3 DNA sequence: TGCGCCAGCAGCTTAGAACCTCCCCACGAGCAGTACTTC. This translates into CASSLEPPHEQYF.

V and J are TRBV6-1 and TRBJ2-3, with D uncertain. This CDR3 has 14 residues. Trimming removed 3 bases at V and 4 bases at J, with 11 bases between. Germline lookup yields CDR1 MNHNS and CDR2 SASEGT. CDR3 amino acids: CASSDGPASDTQYF. The CDR3 DNA reads TGTGCCAGCAGTGACGGACCTGCATCAGATACGCAGTATTTT.

The CDR3 spells CASSLVWSGDRETQYF. The CDR3 DNA sequence: TGTGCCAGCAGCTTAGTTTGGAGCGGGGATAGGGAGACCCAGTACTTC. V gene TRBV7-6 combines with J gene TRBJ2-5, with 7 bases identical to TRBD2. The V segment lost 1 base and the J segment 5 bases; nucleotides outside the gene matches: 10. There are 16 residues in the CDR3. Per the germline V gene, CDR1 is SGHVS and CDR2 is FNYEAQ.

The chain is built from TRBV7-3 and TRBJ2-2; TRBD1 matches 9 bases. The V and J ends lost 4 bases and 2 bases, in that order; junction bases with no gene match: 2. Looked up from germline, CDR1 is SGHTA and CDR2 is FQGTGA. The CDR3 is 15 residues long. The CDR3 loop is CASSSTGGNTGELFF. CDR3 nucleotide sequence: TGTGCCAGCAGCTCAACAGGGGGCAACACCGGGGAGCTGTTTTTT.

Comment on this clone: Compared with germline, one end of the junction differs, possibly owing to a read error. This chain joins TRBV7-7 and TRBJ2-7; D might be TRBD1 (6 bases). Germline V gives CDR1 SSHAT, CDR2 FNYEAQ (reference sequence). The CDR3 is 15 residues long. CDR3 nucleotides: TGTGCTAGCAGCTTAGTATTGGCAGGGGTCGACGAGCAGTACTTC. This gives the protein CASSLVLAGVDEQYF.

This chain links TRBV7-9 with TRBJ2-1; D is uncertain. The germline V gene has CDR1 SEHNR and CDR2 FQNEAQ (reference sequence). The ends were cut back, 7 bases at V and 0 bases at J, with 16 bases in the middle. The CDR3 is 16 residues long. The CDR3 protein is CASTPEAVYSYNEQFF. CDR3 coding DNA: TGTGCCAGCACCCCAGAGGCGGTCTACTCCTACAATGAGCAGTTCTTC. The full variable domain, with the rest looked up from reference TRBV7-9 and TRBJ2-1, is DTGVSQNPRHKITKRGQNVTFRCDPISEHNRLYWYRQTLGQGPEFLTYFQNEAQLEKSRLLSDRFSAERPKGSFSTLEIQRTEQGDSAMYLCASTPEAVYSYNEQFFGPGTRLTVL.

This chain uses TRBV30 with TRBJ2-2; D might be TRBD1 (5 bases). Trimming left V 2 bases short and J 4 bases short, with 14 bases between. The CDR3 extends over 15 amino acids. CDR1 is GTSNPN and CDR2 is SVGIG in the germline V gene (reference sequence). CDR3 sequence: CAWSKETVGTGELFF. The DNA of the CDR3 is TGTGCCTGGAGTAAGGAGACAGTGGGCACCGGGGAGCTGTTTTTT.